This is a list of T cell receptor beta chains from one sample in a study of blood T cell repertoires in COVID-19. Method: immunoSEQ multiplex PCR; TCRdb's copy keeps in-frame clones and lacks some. The profile shows 150,000 or so clones, about 84% of them singletons. Sequenced sample: PBMCs or T cells enriched from blood (not recorded which). Receptors were obtained from a man aged 50-59 years who had recovered from COVID-19. Each CDR3 is given with its conserved first and last residue. The D gene is left open where the match is weak. Only part of the rows carry a size: once, few, many, or a class if the clone is expanded.

d_call	v_call	j_call	clone_size	cdr3_aa	cdr3_nt
NA	TRBV7-3	TRBJ2-1	NA	CASSLSDRYNEQFF	TGTGCCAGCAGCTTATCCGACAGATACAATGAGCAGTTCTTC
NA	TRBV27	TRBJ1-5	once	CASSSGNQPQHF	TGTGCCAGCAGCTCCGGGAATCAGCCCCAGCATTTT
NA	TRBV7-9	TRBJ1-4	NA	CASSLSRQPTNEKLFF	TGTGCCAGCAGCTTGTCAAGACAGCCAACTAATGAAAAACTGTTTTTT
NA	TRBV3-1/TRBV3-2	TRBJ1-2	NA	CASSHLQPNYGYTF	TGTGCCAGCAGCCATCTACAGCCTAACTATGGCTACACCTTC
TRBD1	TRBV12-5	TRBJ2-1	NA	CASGLGDSSYNEQFF	TGTGCTAGTGGTTTGGGGGACAGCTCCTACAATGAGCAGTTCTTC
NA	TRBV2	TRBJ1-3	NA	CASRSDANSGNTIYF	TGTGCCAGTCGTAGCGACGCCAACTCTGGAAACACCATATATTTT
TRBD1	TRBV11-1	TRBJ1-4	few	CASADRDRGEKLFF	TGTGCCAGCGCGGACCGGGACAGGGGTGAAAAACTGTTTTTT
TRBD1	TRBV18	TRBJ1-4	NA	CASSPRPGQGKLANEKLFF	TGTGCCAGCTCACCTCGACCCGGACAGGGGAAGTTGGCTAATGAAAAACTGTTTTTT
NA	TRBV21-1	TRBJ2-5	NA	CASSKALRVGRSVQETQYF	TGTGCCAGCAGCAAAGCGCTAAGGGTGGGGAGGAGCGTCCAAGAGACCCAGTACTTC
TRBD1	TRBV7-9	TRBJ1-1	NA	CAIQGAPEAFF	TGTGCCATACAGGGGGCCCCTGAAGCTTTCTTT
NA	TRBV20-1	TRBJ2-1	NA	CSASRPGLRYNEQFF	TGCAGTGCTAGTAGGCCGGGTTTGAGATACAATGAGCAGTTCTTC